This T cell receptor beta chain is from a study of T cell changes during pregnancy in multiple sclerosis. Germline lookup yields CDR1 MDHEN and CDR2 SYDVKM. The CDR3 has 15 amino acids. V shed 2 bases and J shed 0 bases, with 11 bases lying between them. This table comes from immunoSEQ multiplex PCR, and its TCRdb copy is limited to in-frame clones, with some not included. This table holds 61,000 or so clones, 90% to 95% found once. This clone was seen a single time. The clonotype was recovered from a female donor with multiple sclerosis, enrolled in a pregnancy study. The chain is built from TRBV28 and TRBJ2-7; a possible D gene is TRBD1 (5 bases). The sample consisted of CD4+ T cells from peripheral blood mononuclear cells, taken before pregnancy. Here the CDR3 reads CASSLRGTHSYEQYF. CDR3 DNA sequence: TGTGCCAGCAGTTTAAGGGGCACTCACTCCTACGAGCAGTACTTC.